Sequencing of this T cell receptor (beta chain) was carried out in a study of blood T cells in healthy people across ages. This clonotype was recorded a few times. Together with a sample-barcoded 5' primer, a J-beta primer mix was included in a second PCR lasting roughly 6 to 12 cycles. TCRdb itself ran the 5' RACE reads through MiXCR, one entry per CDR3 protein. The table shows about a million distinct CDR3 sequences, with under 50% occurring only once. The CDR3 is made up of 16 amino acids. Germline values: CDR1 ENHRY, CDR2 SYGVKD. V shed 2 bases and J shed 0 bases, with 14 bases lying between them.

The chain employs TRBV10-3 and TRBJ2-7, with unresolved D. The source material was blood. This TCR was recovered from a young man in good health. The CDR3 reads CAISEGGISTSYEQYF. The CDR3, as DNA: TGTGCCATCAGTGAGGGCGGCATCTCAACCTCCTACGAGCAGTACTTC.